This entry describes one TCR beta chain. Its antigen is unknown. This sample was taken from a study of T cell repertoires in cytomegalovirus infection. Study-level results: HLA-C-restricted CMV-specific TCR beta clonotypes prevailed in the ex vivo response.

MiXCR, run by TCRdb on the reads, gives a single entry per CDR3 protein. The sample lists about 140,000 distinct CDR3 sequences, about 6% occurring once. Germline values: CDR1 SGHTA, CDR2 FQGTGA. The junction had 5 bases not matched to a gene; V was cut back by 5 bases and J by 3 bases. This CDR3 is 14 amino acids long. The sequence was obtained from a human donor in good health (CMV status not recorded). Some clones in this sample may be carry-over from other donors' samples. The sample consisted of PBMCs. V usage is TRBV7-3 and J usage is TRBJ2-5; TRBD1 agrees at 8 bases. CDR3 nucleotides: TGTGCCAGCAGCCAGACAGGGGCGAAAGAGACCCAGTACTTC. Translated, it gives CASSQTGAKETQYF.